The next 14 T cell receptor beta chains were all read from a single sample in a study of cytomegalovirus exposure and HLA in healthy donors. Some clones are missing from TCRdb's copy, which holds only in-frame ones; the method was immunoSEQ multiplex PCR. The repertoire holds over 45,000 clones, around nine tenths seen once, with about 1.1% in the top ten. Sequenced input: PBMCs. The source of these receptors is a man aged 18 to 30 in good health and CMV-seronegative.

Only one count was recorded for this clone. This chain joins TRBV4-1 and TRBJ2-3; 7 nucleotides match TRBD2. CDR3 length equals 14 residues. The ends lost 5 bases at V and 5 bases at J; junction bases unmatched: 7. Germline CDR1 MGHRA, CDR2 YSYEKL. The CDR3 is CASSRPGGGDTQYF. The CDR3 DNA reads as TGCGCCAGCAGCAGACCGGGAGGCGGAGATACGCAGTATTTT.

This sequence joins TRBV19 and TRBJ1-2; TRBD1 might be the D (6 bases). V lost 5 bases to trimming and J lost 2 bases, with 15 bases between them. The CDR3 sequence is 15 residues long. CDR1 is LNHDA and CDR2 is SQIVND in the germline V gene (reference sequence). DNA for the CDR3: TGTGCCAGTAGTCTCCAGACAGGATCCAACTATGGCTACACCTTC. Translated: CASSLQTGSNYGYTF. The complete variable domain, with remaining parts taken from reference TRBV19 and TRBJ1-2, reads DGGITQSPKYLFRKEGQNVTLSCEQNLNHDAMYWYRQDPGQGLRLIYYSQIVNDFQKGDIAEGYSVSREKKESFPLTVTSAQKNPTAFYLCASSLQTGSNYGYTFGSGTRLTVV.

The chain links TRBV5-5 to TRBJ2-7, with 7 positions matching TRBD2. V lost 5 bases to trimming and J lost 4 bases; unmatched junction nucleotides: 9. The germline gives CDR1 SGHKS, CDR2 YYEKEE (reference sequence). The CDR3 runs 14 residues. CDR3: CASRGFLAGYEQYF. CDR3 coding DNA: TGTGCCAGCAGAGGGTTTTTAGCGGGTTACGAGCAGTACTTC.

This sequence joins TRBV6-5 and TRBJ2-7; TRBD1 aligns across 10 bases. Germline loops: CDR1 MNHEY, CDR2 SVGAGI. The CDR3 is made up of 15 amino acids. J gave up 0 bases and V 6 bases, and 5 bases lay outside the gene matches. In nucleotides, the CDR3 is TGTGCCAGCAGGACAGGGGGCGGTCCCTCCTACGAGCAGTACTTC. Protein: CASRTGGGPSYEQYF.

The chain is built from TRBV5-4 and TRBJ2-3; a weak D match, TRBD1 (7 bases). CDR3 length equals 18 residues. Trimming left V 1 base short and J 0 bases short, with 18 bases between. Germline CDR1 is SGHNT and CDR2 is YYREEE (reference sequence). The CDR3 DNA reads TGTGCCAGCAGCTTGAGGGGGGCGCCAGGGGGAAGCACAGATACGCAGTATTTT. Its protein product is CASSLRGAPGGSTDTQYF.

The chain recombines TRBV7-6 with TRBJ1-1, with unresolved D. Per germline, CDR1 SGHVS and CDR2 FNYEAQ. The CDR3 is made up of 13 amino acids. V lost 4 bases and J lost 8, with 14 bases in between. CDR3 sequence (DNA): TGTGCCAGCAGCTCAGGTGGGCTTGGGGAAGCTTTCTTT. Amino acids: CASSSGGLGEAFF.

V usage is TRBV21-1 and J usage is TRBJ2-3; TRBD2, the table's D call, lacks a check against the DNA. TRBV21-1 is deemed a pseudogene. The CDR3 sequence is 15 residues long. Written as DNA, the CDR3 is TGTGCCGGGTCACCGGGACTAGCGGATACAGATACGCAGTATTTT. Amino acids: CAGSPGLADTDTQYF.

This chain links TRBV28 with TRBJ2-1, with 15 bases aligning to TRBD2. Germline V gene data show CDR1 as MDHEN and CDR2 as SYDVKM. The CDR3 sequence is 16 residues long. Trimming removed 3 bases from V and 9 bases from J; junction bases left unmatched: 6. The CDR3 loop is CASSLGTSGRIAEQFF. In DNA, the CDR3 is TGTGCCAGCAGTTTGGGGACTAGCGGGAGGATTGCTGAGCAGTTCTTC.

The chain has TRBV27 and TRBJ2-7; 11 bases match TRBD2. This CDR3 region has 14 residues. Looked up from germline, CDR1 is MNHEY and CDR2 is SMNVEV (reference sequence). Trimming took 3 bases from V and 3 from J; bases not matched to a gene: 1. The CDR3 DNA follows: TGTGCCAGCAGTTTCGGACTAGCGGGCTACGAGCAGTACTTC. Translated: CASSFGLAGYEQYF.

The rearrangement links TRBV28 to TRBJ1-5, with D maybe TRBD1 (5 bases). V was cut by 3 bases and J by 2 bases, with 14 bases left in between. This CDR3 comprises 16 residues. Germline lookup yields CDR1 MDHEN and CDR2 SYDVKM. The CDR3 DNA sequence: TGTGCCAGCAGTTTCTACCAGGGAGGTGGCAATCAGCCCCAGCATTTT. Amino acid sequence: CASSFYQGGGNQPQHF.

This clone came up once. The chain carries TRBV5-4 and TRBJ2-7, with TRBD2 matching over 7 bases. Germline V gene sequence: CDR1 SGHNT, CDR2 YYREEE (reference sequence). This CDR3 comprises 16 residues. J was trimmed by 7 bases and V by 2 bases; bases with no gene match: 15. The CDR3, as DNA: TGTGCCAGCAGCTTCGGGAGGAGCGAGAGCCCGCGGGAGCAGTACTTC. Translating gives CASSFGRSESPREQYF.

CDR3 bases: TGTGCCAGCAGTCCTTTGGGGACAGAGAACTATGGCTACACCTTC. Amino acids: CASSPLGTENYGYTF. This rearrangement joins TRBV6-6 to TRBJ1-2, with TRBD1 matching 7 bases. Germline values: CDR1 MNHNY, CDR2 SVGAGI (reference sequence). The CDR3 sequence is 15 residues long. V lost 5 bases and J lost 2; bases outside the gene matches: 8.

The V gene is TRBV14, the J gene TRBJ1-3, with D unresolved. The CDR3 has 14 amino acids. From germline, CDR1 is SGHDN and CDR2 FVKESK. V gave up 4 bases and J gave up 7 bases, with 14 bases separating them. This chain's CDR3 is CASSPREGWNTIYF. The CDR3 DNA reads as TGTGCCAGCAGCCCCCGGGAAGGGTGGAACACCATATATTTT. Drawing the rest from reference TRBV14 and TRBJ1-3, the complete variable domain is EAGVTQFPSHSVIEKGQTVTLRCDPISGHDNLYWYRRVMGKEIKFLLHFVKESKQDESGMPNNRFLAERTGGTYSTLKVQPAELEDSGVYFCASSPREGWNTIYFGEGSWLTVV.

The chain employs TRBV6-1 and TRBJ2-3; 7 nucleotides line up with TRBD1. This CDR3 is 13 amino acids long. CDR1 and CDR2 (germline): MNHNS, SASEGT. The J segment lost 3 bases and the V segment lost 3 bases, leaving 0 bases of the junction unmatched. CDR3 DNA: TGTGCCAGCAGTGACAGGGGGACAGATACGCAGTATTTT. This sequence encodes CASSDRGTDTQYF.